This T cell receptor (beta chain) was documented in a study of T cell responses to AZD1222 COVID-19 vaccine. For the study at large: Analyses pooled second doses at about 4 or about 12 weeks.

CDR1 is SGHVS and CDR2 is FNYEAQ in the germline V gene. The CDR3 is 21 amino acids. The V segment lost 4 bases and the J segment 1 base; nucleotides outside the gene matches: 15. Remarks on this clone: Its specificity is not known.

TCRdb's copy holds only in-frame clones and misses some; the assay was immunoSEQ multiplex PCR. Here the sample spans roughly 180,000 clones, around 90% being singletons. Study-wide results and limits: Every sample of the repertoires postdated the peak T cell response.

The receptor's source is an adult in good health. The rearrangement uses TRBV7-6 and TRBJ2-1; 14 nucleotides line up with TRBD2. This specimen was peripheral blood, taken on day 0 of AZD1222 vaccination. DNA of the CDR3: TGTGCCAGCAGCTCAAGGATACCCGGGACTAGCGGGAGTAGTTCCTACAATGAGCAGTTCTTC. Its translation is CASSSRIPGTSGSSSYNEQFF.